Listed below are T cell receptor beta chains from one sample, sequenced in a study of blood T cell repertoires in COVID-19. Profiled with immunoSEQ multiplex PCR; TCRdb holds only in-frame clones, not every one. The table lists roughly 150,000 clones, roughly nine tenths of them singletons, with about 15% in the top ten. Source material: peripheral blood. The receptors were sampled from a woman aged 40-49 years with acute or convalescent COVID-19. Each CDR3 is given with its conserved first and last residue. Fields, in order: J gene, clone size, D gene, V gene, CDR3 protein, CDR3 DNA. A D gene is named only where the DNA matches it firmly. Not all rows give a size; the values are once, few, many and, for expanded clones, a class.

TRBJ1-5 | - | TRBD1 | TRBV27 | CASRGPFRDRKNSNQPQHF | TGTGCCAGCAGAGGCCCTTTCCGGGACAGAAAAAATAGCAATCAGCCCCAGCATTTT
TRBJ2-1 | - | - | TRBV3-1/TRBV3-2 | CASSQDHGNEQFF | TGTGCCAGCAGCCAAGATCACGGTAATGAGCAGTTCTTC
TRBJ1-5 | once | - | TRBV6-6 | CASTPQGLDQPQHF | TGTGCCAGCACTCCTCAGGGTTTGGATCAGCCCCAGCATTTT
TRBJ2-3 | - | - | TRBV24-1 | CATSDRGHHYTQYF | TGTGCCACCAGTGATCGTGGACACCACTATACGCAGTATTTT
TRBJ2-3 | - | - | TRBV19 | CASSKEAQRQYF | TGTGCCAGTAGTAAGGAGGCGCAGAGGCAGTATTTT
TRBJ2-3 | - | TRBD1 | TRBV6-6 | CASSRTGGDTQYF | TGTGCCAGCAGCAGGACAGGGGGTGATACGCAGTATTTT
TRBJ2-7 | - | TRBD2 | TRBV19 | CASSSSGSLSYEQYF | TGTGCCAGTAGTTCTAGCGGGAGCCTCTCCTACGAGCAGTACTTC
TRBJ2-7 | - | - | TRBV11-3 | CASSLGGGDEQYF | TGTGCCAGCAGCCTAGGGGGAGGAGACGAGCAGTACTTC
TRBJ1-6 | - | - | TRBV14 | CASSHDRPGNSPLHF | TGTGCCAGCAGCCATGACCGACCGGGGAATTCACCCCTCCACTTT
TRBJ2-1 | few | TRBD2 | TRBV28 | CASSLAARGGNEQFF | TGTGCCAGCAGTTTAGCGGCCCGCGGGGGGAATGAGCAGTTCTTC
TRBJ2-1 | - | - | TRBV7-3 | CASSLSVRQRYLTNEQFF | TGTGCCAGCAGCTTATCGGTCAGGCAAAGATACCTTACGAATGAGCAGTTCTTC
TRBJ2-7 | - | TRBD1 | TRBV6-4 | CASSRGQYCYEQYF | TGTGCCAGCAGCAGGGGACAGTACTGCTACGAGCAGTACTTC
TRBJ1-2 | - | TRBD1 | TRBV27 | CASTPGQGSGYTF | TGTGCCAGCACCCCCGGACAGGGAAGCGGCTACACCTTC
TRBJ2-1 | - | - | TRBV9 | CASSVNPRDIRNEQFF | TGTGCCAGCAGCGTAAATCCTAGGGACATCAGGAATGAGCAGTTCTTC
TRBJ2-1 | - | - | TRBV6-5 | CASSYSLADNEQFF | TGTGCCAGCAGTTACTCGCTGGCCGACAATGAGCAGTTCTTC
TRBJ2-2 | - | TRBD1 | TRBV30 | CAGGAEGARTGELFF | TGTGCCGGGGGTGCTGAGGGGGCGAGGACCGGGGAGCTGTTTTTT
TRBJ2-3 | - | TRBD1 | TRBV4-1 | CASSQDPGQLTDTQYF | TGCGCCAGCAGCCAAGACCCGGGACAGCTCACAGATACGCAGTATTTT
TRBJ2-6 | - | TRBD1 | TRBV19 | CARRGRGTGISGANVLTF | TGTGCCAGAAGAGGAAGGGGGACAGGGATCTCTGGGGCCAACGTCCTGACTTTC
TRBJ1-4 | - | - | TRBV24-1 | CATSATGGGFEKLFF | TGTGCCACCAGTGCCACGGGAGGGGGATTTGAAAAACTGTTTTTT
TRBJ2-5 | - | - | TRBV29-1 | CSVVLPGETHQYF | TGCAGCGTTGTGTTGCCGGGGGAGACTCACCAGTACTTC
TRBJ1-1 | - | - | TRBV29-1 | CSVNRGYTEAFF | TGCAGCGTTAACCGGGGGTACACTGAAGCTTTCTTT
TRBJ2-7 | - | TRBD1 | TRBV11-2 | CASSRDRGVYEQYF | TGTGCCAGCAGTCGGGACAGGGGCGTCTACGAGCAGTACTTC
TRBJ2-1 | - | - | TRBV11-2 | CASSSSVRGGEQFF | TGTGCCAGCAGCTCCTCGGTACGTGGCGGTGAGCAGTTCTTC
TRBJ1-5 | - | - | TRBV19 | CASSISVYQPQHF | TGTGCCAGTAGTATTTCTGTTTATCAGCCCCAGCATTTT
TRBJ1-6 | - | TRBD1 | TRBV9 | CASSVGTGTQGGRDSPLHF | TGTGCCAGCAGCGTAGGGACAGGGACCCAAGGAGGTAGGGATTCACCCCTCCACTTT
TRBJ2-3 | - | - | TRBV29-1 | CSVGTDRYTDTQYF | TGCAGCGTTGGGACGGACAGATACACAGATACGCAGTATTTT
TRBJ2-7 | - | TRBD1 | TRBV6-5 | CATRDSPYEQYF | TGTGCCACCCGGGACAGTCCCTACGAGCAGTACTTC
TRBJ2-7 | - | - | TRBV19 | CASRSANSYEQYF | TGTGCCAGTAGGAGCGCGAACTCCTACGAGCAGTACTTC
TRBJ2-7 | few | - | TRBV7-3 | CASSLAWNSSYEQYF | TGTGCCAGCAGCTTAGCTTGGAACAGCTCCTACGAGCAGTACTTC
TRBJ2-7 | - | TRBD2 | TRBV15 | CATSPRLAAEQYF | TGTGCCACCAGCCCTCGACTAGCTGCCGAGCAGTACTTC
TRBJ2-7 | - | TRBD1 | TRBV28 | CASSNHRGKRNYEQYF | TGTGCCAGCAGTAACCACAGGGGCAAACGCAACTACGAGCAGTACTTC
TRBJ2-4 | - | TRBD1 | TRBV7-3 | CASSRGQENIQYF | TGTGCCAGCAGCCGAGGACAGGAAAACATTCAGTACTTC
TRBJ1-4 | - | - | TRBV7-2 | CASSPTTRGPINEKLFF | TGTGCCAGCAGCCCGACGACCCGAGGGCCGATTAATGAAAAACTGTTTTTT
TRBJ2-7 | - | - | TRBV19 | CASRLTESSYEQYF | TGTGCCAGTAGATTGACGGAGAGCTCCTACGAGCAGTACTTC
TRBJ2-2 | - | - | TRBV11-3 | CASSLPGTGELFF | TGTGCCAGCAGCTTACCAGGGACCGGGGAGCTGTTTTTT
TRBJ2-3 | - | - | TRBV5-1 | CASSGSSTDTQYF | TGCGCCAGCAGCGGGAGCAGCACAGATACGCAGTATTTT
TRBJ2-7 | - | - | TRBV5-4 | CASSTDNYEQYF | TGTGCCAGCAGCACGGACAATTACGAGCAGTACTTC
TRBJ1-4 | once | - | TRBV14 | CASSQVGTRWEKLFF | TGTGCCAGCAGCCAAGTCGGGACAAGGTGGGAAAAACTGTTTTTT
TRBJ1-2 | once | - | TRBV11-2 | CASSAYRGLYGYTF | TGTGCCAGCAGCGCCTACCGGGGACTCTATGGCTACACCTTC
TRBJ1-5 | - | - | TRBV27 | CASSAWGGNQPQHF | TGTGCCAGCAGTGCGTGGGGAGGCAATCAGCCCCAGCATTTT
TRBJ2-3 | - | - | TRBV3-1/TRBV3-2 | CASSPRLRDSDTQYF | TGTGCCAGCAGCCCCAGGCTGAGGGACTCAGATACGCAGTATTTT
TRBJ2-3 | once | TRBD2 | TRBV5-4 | CASSLVSGKDTQYF | TGTGCCAGCAGCTTGGTTAGCGGGAAAGATACGCAGTATTTT
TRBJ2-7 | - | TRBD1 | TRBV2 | CASNRQGEGYEQYF | TGTGCCAGCAATCGACAGGGGGAGGGCTACGAGCAGTACTTC
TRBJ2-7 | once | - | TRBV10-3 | CATGDEGESYEQYF | TGTGCCACCGGCGATGAGGGGGAGTCCTACGAGCAGTACTTC
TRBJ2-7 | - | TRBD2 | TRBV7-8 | CASSLLSGRARLGIYEQYF | TGTGCCAGCAGCTTATTAAGCGGGAGGGCGCGGTTGGGGATCTACGAGCAGTACTTC
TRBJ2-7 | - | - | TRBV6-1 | CASSEDRDSYEQYF | TGTGCCAGCAGTGAAGACAGGGACTCCTACGAGCAGTACTTC
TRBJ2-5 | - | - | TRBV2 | CASSEYDSQETQYF | TGTGCCAGCAGTGAATATGACTCACAAGAGACCCAGTACTTC
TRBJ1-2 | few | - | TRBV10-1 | CASSDSRNYGYTF | TGCGCCAGCAGTGATTCCAGAAACTATGGCTACACCTTC
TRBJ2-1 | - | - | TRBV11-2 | CASSLGSWSSYNEQFF | TGTGCCAGCAGCTTAGGTAGTTGGAGCTCCTACAATGAGCAGTTCTTC
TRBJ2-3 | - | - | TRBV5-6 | CASSAPRDTDTQYF | TGTGCCAGCAGCGCCCCCCGGGATACAGATACGCAGTATTTT
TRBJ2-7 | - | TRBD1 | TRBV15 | CATSASPGQGSYEQYF | TGTGCCACCAGCGCCTCACCGGGACAGGGGTCCTACGAGCAGTACTTC
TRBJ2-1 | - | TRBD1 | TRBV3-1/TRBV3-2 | CASSPVGTGKFF | TGTGCCAGCAGCCCGGTTGGGACAGGAAAGTTCTTC
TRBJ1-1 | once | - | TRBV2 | CASRTEGRSAFF | TGTGCCAGCAGGACTGAGGGAAGAAGTGCTTTCTTT
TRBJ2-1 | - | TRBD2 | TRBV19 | CASSISGSSYNEQFF | TGTGCCAGTAGTATCAGCGGGAGCTCCTACAATGAGCAGTTCTTC
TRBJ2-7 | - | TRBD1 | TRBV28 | CASSHIRGTGGYEQYF | TGTGCCAGCAGCCACATAAGGGGGACAGGGGGCTACGAGCAGTACTTC
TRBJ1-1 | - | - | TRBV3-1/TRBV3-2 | CASSQVGEVTEAFF | TGTGCCAGCAGCCAAGTCGGGGAAGTCACTGAAGCTTTCTTT